This is a list of T cell receptor delta chains from one sample in a study of Vδ1+ human thymocytes. TCRdb repeated clone calling on the multiplex PCR reads with CATT. The sample has fewer than 90,000 delta-chain clones, about 38% seen once. The sequencing input was Vdelta1+ gamma-delta thymocytes from the thymus. Source of these receptors: a boy in the first two years of life who had congenital heart surgery. CDR3s leave out the opening cysteine and the closing phenylalanine or tryptophan. Fields, in order: V gene, J gene, CDR3 protein.

>TRDV1|TRDJ1
ALGTATAGGVYTDKLI
>TRDV1|TRDJ1
ALGEVYDSQRTGDPGSSTDKLI
>TRDV1|TRDJ1
ALGELAPSPYTDKLI
>TRDV1|TRDJ1
ALGEHEEGLDWGIRGPQLI
>TRDV1|TRDJ1
ALGNPFSYRVLGGYTDKLI
>TRDV1|TRDJ1
ALGEREAHPQEPYTDKLI
>TRDV1|TRDJ1
ALSWGTITDKLI
>TRDV1|TRDJ2
ALGEPTDSRGIPNLTAQLF
>TRDV1|TRDJ1
ALGDALPQLPYWGRKPI
>TRDV1|TRDJ1
ALGELLMRGRRRNKLI
>TRDV1|TRDJ1
ALGDLPSILLGDTAGVVPRTKLI
>TRDV1|TRDJ1
ALGGFFCGTRVGTPSNTDKLI
>TRDV1|TRDJ1
ALGGGLTDKLI
>TRDV1|TRDJ1
ALGERYLGGIRWTDKLI
>TRDV1|TRDJ1
ALGDGTTSVLGITTDKLI